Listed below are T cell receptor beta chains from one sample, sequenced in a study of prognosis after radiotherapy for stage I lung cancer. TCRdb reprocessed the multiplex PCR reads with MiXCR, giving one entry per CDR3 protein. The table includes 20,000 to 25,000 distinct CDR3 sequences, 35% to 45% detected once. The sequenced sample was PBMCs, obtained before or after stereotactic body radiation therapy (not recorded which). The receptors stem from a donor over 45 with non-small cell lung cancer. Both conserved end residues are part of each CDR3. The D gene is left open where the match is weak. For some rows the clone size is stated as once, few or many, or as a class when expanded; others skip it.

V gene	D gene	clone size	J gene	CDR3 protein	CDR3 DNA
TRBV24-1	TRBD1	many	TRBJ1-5	CATSPRQGAGSNQPQHF	TGTGCCACCAGTCCGAGACAGGGAGCAGGGAGCAATCAGCCCCAGCATTTT
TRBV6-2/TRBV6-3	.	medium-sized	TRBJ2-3	CASSYQGRDTQYF	TGTGCCAGCAGTTACCAGGGGAGAGATACGCAGTATTTT
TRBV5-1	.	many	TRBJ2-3	CASRYGSPDTQYF	TGCGCCAGCCGGTACGGGAGCCCAGATACGCAGTATTTT
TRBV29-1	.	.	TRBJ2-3	CSVAGANGIFTDTQYF	TGCAGCGTTGCTGGGGCGAACGGAATCTTCACAGATACGCAGTATTTT
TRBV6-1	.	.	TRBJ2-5	CASTNMETQYF	TGTGCCAGCACCAACATGGAGACCCAGTACTTC
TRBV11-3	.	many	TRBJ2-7	CASSQGSRPYEQYF	TGTGCCAGCAGTCAAGGGAGTAGGCCCTACGAGCAGTACTTC
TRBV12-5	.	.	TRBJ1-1	CASGLVRSGFSNTEAFF	TGTGCTAGTGGTTTGGTACGGTCAGGATTCTCCAACACTGAAGCTTTCTTT
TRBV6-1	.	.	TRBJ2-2	CASSERTWNTGELFF	TGTGCCAGCAGTGAACGGACATGGAACACCGGGGAGCTGTTTTTT
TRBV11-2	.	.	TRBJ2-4	CASSLYLRIQYF	TGTGCCAGCAGCTTATATTTGCGCATTCAGTACTTC
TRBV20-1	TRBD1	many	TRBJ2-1	CSQKGQGSVQFF	TGCAGTCAAAAAGGACAGGGGTCGGTGCAGTTCTTC
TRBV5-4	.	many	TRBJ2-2	CASSFGGVSGGELFF	TGTGCCAGCAGCTTTGGCGGGGTTAGTGGCGGGGAGCTGTTTTTT
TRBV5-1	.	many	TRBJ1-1	CASSLAGASTEAFF	TGCGCCAGCAGCTTGGCCGGGGCAAGCACTGAAGCTTTCTTT
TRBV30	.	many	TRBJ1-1	CAWKWGPDTEAFF	TGTGCCTGGAAATGGGGGCCGGACACTGAAGCTTTCTTT
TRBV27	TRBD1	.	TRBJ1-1	CASNSMTGAYSTVF	TGTGCCAGCAACTCGATGACAGGGGCCTATTCGACTGTTTTT
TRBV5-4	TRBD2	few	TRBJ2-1	CASSFTSGSSSEQFF	TGTGCCAGCAGCTTTACTAGCGGGAGTAGCAGTGAGCAGTTCTTC
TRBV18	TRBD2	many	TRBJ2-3	CASSPPPAGGRSTDTQYF	TGTGCCAGCTCACCACCGCCAGCGGGAGGACGTAGCACAGATACGCAGTATTTT
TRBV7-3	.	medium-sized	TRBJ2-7	CASSLVPVSEQYF	TGTGCCAGCAGCTTAGTACCGGTCAGCGAGCAGTACTTC
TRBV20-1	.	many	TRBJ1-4	CSARQGQTNEKLFF	TGCAGTGCTAGACAAGGACAGACTAATGAAAAACTGTTTTTT
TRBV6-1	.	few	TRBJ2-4	CASKSLRGAYTKDIQYF	TGTGCCAGCAAAAGCCTCCGAGGGGCCTATACCAAAGACATTCAGTACTTC
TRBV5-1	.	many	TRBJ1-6	CASSLAGKNSPLHF	TGCGCCAGCAGCTTGGCCGGAAAGAATTCACCCCTCCACTTT
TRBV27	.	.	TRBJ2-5	CASSRYRDLEETQYF	TGTGCCAGCAGTCGATACCGGGACTTAGAAGAGACCCAGTACTTC
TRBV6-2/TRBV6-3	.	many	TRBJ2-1	CASSYPGGQFF	TGTGCCAGCAGTTACCCCGGTGGGCAGTTCTTC
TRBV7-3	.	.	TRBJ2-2	CASSHSVSGELFF	TGTGCCAGCAGCCATTCGGTTTCCGGGGAGCTGTTTTTT
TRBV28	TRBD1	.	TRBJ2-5	CASSLEGQGARETQYF	TGTGCCAGCAGTTTAGAGGGACAGGGGGCGCGGGAGACCCAGTACTTC
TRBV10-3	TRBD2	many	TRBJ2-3	CAISVAGASDTQYF	TGTGCCATCAGTGTAGCGGGGGCCTCCGATACGCAGTATTTT
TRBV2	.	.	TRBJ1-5	CASRRGGGGNQPQHF	TGTGCCAGCAGGAGGGGGGGTGGTGGCAATCAGCCCCAGCATTTT
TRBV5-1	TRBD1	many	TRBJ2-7	CASSPTGGPSYEQYF	TGCGCCAGCAGCCCCACAGGGGGCCCCTCCTACGAGCAGTACTTC
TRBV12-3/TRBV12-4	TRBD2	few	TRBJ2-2	CASSWGWASGRTANTGELFF	TGTGCCAGCAGTTGGGGGTGGGCTAGCGGGAGAACAGCGAACACCGGGGAGCTGTTTTTT
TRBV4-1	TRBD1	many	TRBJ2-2	CASSPRTGVNTGELFF	TGCGCCAGCAGCCCCCGGACAGGGGTGAACACCGGGGAGCTGTTTTTT
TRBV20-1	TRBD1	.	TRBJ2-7	CSAPRSGTGILEQYF	TGCAGTGCCCCCCGTTCCGGGACAGGGATCCTGGAGCAGTACTTC
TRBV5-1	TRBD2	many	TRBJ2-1	CASSLAGLAGSYNEQFF	TGCGCCAGCAGCTTGGCAGGACTAGCGGGATCCTACAATGAGCAGTTCTTC
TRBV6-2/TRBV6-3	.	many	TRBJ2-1	CASKKTGSMGDEQFF	TGTGCCAGCAAAAAGACAGGCTCCATGGGAGATGAGCAGTTCTTC
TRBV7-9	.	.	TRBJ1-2	CASSGGPVGVYGYTF	TGTGCCAGCAGCGGGGGGCCGGTGGGGGTCTATGGCTACACCTTC
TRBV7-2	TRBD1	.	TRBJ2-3	CASSGGAKDTQYF	TGTGCCAGCTCAGGGGGCGCGAAAGATACGCAGTATTTT
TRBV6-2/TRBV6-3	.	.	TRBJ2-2	CASSRTLNTGELFF	TGTGCCAGCAGCCGGACTTTGAACACCGGGGAGCTGTTTTTT
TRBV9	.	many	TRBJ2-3	CASSVVGSDTQYF	TGTGCCAGCAGCGTAGTCGGGTCAGATACGCAGTATTTT
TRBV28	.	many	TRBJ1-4	CASLDRATNEKLFF	TGTGCCAGTCTCGACCGCGCAACTAATGAAAAACTGTTTTTT
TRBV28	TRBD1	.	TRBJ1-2	CASSRGQGARCGYTF	TGTGCCAGCAGCCGAGGACAGGGGGCTCGTTGTGGCTACACCTTC
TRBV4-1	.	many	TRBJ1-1	CASSQEKVQGKTEAFF	TGCGCCAGCAGCCAAGAAAAAGTCCAAGGGAAAACTGAAGCTTTCTTT
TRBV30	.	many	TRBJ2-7	CAWRTGGAREQYF	TGTGCCTGGAGAACCGGCGGGGCGAGGGAGCAGTACTTC
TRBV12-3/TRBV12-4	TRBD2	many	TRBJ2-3	CASSRLAGGPDTQYF	TGTGCCAGCAGTAGACTAGCGGGAGGGCCAGATACGCAGTATTTT